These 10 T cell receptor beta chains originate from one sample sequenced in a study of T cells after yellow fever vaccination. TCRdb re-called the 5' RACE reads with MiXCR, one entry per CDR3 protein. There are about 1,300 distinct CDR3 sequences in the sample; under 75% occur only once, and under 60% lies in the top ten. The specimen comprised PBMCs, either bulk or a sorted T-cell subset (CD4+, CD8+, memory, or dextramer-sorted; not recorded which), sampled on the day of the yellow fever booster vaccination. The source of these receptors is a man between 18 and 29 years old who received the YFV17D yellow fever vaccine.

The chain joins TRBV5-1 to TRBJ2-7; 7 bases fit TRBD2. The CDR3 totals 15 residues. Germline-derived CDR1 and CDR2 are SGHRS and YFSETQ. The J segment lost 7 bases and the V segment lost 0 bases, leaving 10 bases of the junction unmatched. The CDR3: CASSLEASGLREQYF. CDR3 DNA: TGCGCCAGCAGCTTGGAGGCTAGCGGTCTACGAGAGCAGTACTTC.

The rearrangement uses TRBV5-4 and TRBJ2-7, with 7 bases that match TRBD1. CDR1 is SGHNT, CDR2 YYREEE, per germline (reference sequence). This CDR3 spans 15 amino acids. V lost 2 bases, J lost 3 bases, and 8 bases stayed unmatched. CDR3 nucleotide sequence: TGTGCCAGCAGCTTAGGGGGCCAGTCGAACTACGAGCAGTACTTC. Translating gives CASSLGGQSNYEQYF.

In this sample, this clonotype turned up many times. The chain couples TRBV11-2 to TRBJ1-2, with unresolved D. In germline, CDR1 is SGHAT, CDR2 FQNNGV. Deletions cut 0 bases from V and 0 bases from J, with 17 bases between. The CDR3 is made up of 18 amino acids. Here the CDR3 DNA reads TGTGCCAGCAGCTTAGATCCCTTCTTAGGACGGCCTAACTATGGCTACACCTTC. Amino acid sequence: CASSLDPFLGRPNYGYTF.

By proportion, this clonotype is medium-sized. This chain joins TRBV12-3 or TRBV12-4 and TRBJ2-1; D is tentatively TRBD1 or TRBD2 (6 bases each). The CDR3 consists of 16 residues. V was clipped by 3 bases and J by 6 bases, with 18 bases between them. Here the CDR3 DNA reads TGTGCCAGCAGTTTGCCCAGGGCGGGACAAGCCAATGAGCAGTTCTTC. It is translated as CASSLPRAGQANEQFF.

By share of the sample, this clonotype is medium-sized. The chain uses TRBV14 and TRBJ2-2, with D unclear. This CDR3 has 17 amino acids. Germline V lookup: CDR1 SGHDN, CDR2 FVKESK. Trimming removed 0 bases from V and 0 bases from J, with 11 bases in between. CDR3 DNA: TGTGCCAGCAGCCAAGATGTCGAGACACCGAACACCGGGGAGCTGTTTTTT. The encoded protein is CASSQDVETPNTGELFF.

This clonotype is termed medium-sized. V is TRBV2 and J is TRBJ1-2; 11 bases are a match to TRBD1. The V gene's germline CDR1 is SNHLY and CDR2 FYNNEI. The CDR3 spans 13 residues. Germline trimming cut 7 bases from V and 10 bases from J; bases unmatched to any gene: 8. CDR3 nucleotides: TGTGCCAGCACCAGGACAGGGGGCAGTATCTACACCTTC. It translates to CASTRTGGSIYTF.

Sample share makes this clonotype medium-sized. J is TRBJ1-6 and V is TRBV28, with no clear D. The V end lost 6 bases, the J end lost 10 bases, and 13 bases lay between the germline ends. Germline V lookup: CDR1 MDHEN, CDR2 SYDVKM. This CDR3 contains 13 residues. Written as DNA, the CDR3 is TGTGCCAGCAGCTTCGACACCCCATCACCCCTCCACTTT. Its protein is CASSFDTPSPLHF.

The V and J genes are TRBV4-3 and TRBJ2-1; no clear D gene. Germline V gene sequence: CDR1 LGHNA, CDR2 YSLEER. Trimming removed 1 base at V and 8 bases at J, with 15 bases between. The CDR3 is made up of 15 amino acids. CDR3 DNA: TGCGCCAGCAGCCAAGGAAGAGTAAGTGGGTATGAGCAGTTCTTC. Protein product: CASSQGRVSGYEQFF.

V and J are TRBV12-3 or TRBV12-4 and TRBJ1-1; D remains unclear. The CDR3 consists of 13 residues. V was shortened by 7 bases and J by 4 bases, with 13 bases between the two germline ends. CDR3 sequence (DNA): TGTGCCAGCAAAAAGGCAGGAGGCACTGAAGCTTTCTTT. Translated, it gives CASKKAGGTEAFF.

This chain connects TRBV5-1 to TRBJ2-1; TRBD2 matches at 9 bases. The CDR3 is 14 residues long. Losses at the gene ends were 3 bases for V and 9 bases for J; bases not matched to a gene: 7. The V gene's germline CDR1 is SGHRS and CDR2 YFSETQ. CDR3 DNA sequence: TGCGCCAGCAGCTCCCCAGCGGGGGGTAGTGAGCAGTTCTTC. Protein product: CASSSPAGGSEQFF.